This TCR beta chain originates from a study of a mutant IDH1 vaccine in newly diagnosed glioma. Time point defined: week 35, safety follow-up. The study gave 300 ug of mutant IDH1 20-mer peptide per vaccine dose, with topical imiquimod. With respect to this clone: The antigen remains undetermined.

The data were produced by immunoSEQ multiplex PCR, yet TCRdb's version contains in-frame clones alone and is incomplete. This table has about 46,000 clones, around 92% appearing once. From germline, CDR1 is SNHLY and CDR2 FYNNEI. The CDR3 contains 14 residues. V gave up 9 bases and J gave up 5 bases, with 17 bases separating them. The material sequenced was PBMCs, taken from a glioma patient whose treatment included an IDH1 peptide vaccine. This TCR derives from a man aged 50 to 60 with glioma. The chain couples TRBV2 to TRBJ1-5; a weak D match, TRBD1 (5 bases). Written as DNA, the CDR3 is TGTGCCAGTGAGAGAGGGGTGAGAGATCAGCCCCAGCATTTT. This gives the protein CASERGVRDQPQHF.